In this sample, the clone carrying this TCR beta chain turned up many times. RNA transcripts were the source from which TCR beta CDR3 regions were amplified. The workflow started with a first-round RT-PCR run with HTBI primers and then moved on to a second-round multiplex PCR. TCRdb reprocessed the multiplex PCR reads with MiXCR, giving one entry per CDR3 protein. This sample has around 1,200,000 distinct CDR3 sequences, with roughly 35% found just once. The data originate from a study of Graves' ophthalmopathy and Graves' hyperthyroidism. This CDR3 spans 12 amino acids. With 6 bases removed from V and 3 bases from J, the gap between germline ends came to 5 bases.

The rearrangement joins TRBV12-3 or TRBV12-4 to TRBJ1-4, with D hard to call. The sequence derives from an adult man with Graves' hyperthyroidism. Sequenced sample: peripheral blood or thyroid tissue (not recorded which). In nucleotides, the CDR3 is TGTGCCAGCAGGTGGGCTAATGAAAAACTGTTTTTT. Translating it yields CASRWANEKLFF.